Following are 20 T cell receptor beta chains from one sample sequenced in a study of blood T cell repertoires in COVID-19. Profiling relied on immunoSEQ multiplex PCR, and the TCRdb table lists in-frame clones only, not all of them. The sample has under 250,000 clones, 88% seen once; the top ten hold around 3%. The sample was PBMCs or T cells enriched from blood (not recorded which). Receptors were obtained from a woman aged 40 to 49 who had been exposed to COVID-19.

The rearrangement uses TRBV21-1 and TRBJ1-2; the table's D call, TRBD1, was not checked against the DNA. TRBV21-1 is recorded as a pseudogene. This CDR3 has 19 residues. CDR3 nucleotides: TGTGCCAGCAGCAAAGGGGTTCACGGGTGGGACAGTGCACACTATGGCTACACCTTC. It translates to CASSKGVHGWDSAHYGYTF.

The V and J genes are TRBV5-1 and TRBJ2-1; tentatively, D is TRBD2 (7 bases). Germline CDR1 SGHRS, CDR2 YFSETQ. The CDR3 runs to 14 residues. V was shortened by 3 bases and J by 7 bases, with 14 bases between the two germline ends. CDR3 coding DNA: TGCGCCAGCAGCTGGCCGGGGGGCGAGAATGAGCAGTTCTTC. This translates into CASSWPGGENEQFF. The variable domain in full, with the rest retrieved from reference TRBV5-1 and TRBJ2-1, is KAGVTQTPRYLIKTRGQQVTLSCSPISGHRSVSWYQQTPGQGLQFLFEYFSETQRNKGNFPGRFSGRQFSNSRSEMNVSTLELGDSALYLCASSWPGGENEQFFGPGTRLTVL.

The rearrangement links TRBV10-3 to TRBJ1-6, with no clear D. Trimming pared 0 bases from V and 2 bases from J, leaving 11 bases between. CDR1 and CDR2 from the germline V gene are ENHRY and SYGVKD. The CDR3 spans 17 residues. CDR3 amino acids: CAISESETFTYNSPLHF. CDR3 DNA: TGTGCCATCAGTGAGTCGGAGACGTTCACCTATAATTCACCCCTCCACTTT.

The CDR3 DNA sequence: TGCGCCAGCAGCCAAGTTTGGCTGACTAATGAAAAACTGTTTTTT. As protein: CASSQVWLTNEKLFF. The rearrangement uses TRBV4-1 and TRBJ1-4, with D unresolved. The CDR3 consists of 15 residues. The germline gives CDR1 MGHRA, CDR2 YSYEKL. The germline V and J ends were trimmed by 1 base and 2 bases, with 8 bases remaining between them.

On this clone itself: At one of its ends the junction is not consistent with the germline gene, which may arise from a read error. The chain recombines TRBV7-8 with TRBJ2-4; 8 nucleotides match TRBD2. This CDR3 region has 14 residues. Germline V gene sequence: CDR1 SGHVS, CDR2 FQNEAQ. This chain's CDR3 is CASSLAGSANIQYF. CDR3 coding DNA: TGTGCCAGCAGCCTAGCGGGCTCCGCGAACATTCAGTACTTC.

This chain connects TRBV5-6 to TRBJ2-3, with D unclear. V was pared by 4 bases and J by 5 bases, with 11 bases between. Germline V gene sequence: CDR1 SGHDT, CDR2 YYEEEE. This CDR3 contains 13 residues. CDR3 sequence: CASSPSPGDTQYF. CDR3 nucleotides: TGTGCCAGCAGCCCGAGCCCTGGAGATACGCAGTATTTT. Variable domain in full (rest from reference TRBV5-6 and TRBJ2-3): DAGVTQSPTHLIKTRGQQVTLRCSPKSGHDTVSWYQQALGQGPQFIFQYYEEEERQRGNFPDRFSGHQFPNYSSELNVNALLLGDSALYLCASSPSPGDTQYFGPGTRLTVL.

The genes are TRBV19 and TRBJ1-6, with a weak D call TRBD1 (6 bases). The CDR3 extends over 15 amino acids. CDR1 is LNHDA, CDR2 SQIVND, per germline (reference sequence). V was trimmed by 3 bases and J by 10 bases, leaving 16 bases between them. CDR3 amino acids: CASSMGQGLGSPLHF. CDR3 nucleotides: TGTGCCAGTAGTATGGGGCAGGGGCTAGGGTCACCCCTCCACTTT.

Points on this clone: A read error may produce the germline difference seen at one junction end. The V gene is TRBV18, the J gene TRBJ1-2, with TRBD1 as a possible D gene (5 bases). This CDR3 spans 13 amino acids. The germline gives CDR1 KGHSH, CDR2 LQKENI. CDR3 amino acids: CASSNRQYYGCTF. CDR3 in DNA: TGTGCCAGCTCTAATAGACAGTACTATGGCTGCACCTTC.

V gene TRBV5-4 combines with J gene TRBJ2-2, with 8 positions matching TRBD2. This CDR3 contains 13 residues. V dropped 2 bases and J dropped 6; count of bases not matched to a gene: 0. CDR1 is SGHNT, CDR2 YYREEE, per germline (reference sequence). The CDR3 bases are TGTGCCAGCAGCTTCGGGGGGGCCGGGGAGCTGTTTTTT. Protein product: CASSFGGAGELFF.

The chain combines TRBV19 with TRBJ2-2; D gene uncertain. Deletions cut 7 bases from V and 5 bases from J, with 8 bases between. The CDR3 runs 12 residues. From germline, CDR1 is LNHDA and CDR2 SQIVND (reference sequence). The CDR3 DNA is TGTGCCAGTAAGGAGAGGACCGGGGAGCTGTTTTTT. It encodes CASKERTGELFF. The full variable domain, completed using reference TRBV19 and TRBJ2-2, is DGGITQSPKYLFRKEGQNVTLSCEQNLNHDAMYWYRQDPGQGLRLIYYSQIVNDFQKGDIAEGYSVSREKKESFPLTVTSAQKNPTAFYLCASKERTGELFFGEGSRLTVL.

The chain is built from TRBV7-9 and TRBJ1-4; the D gene is possibly TRBD1 (6 bases). From germline, CDR1 is SEHNR and CDR2 FQNEAQ (reference sequence). This CDR3 region has 14 residues. V shed 1 base and J shed 5 bases, with 8 bases lying between them. The CDR3 DNA reads TGTGCCAGCAGCTTAGGTGGGACAAATGAAAAACTGTTTTTT. Translated: CASSLGGTNEKLFF.

The chain has TRBV15 and TRBJ1-6, with TRBD1 identical over 7 bases. Germline CDR1 reads LNHNV; CDR2 reads YYDKDF (reference sequence). This CDR3 is built from 15 residues. V shed 0 bases, J shed 9 bases, and the junction held 5 bases outside the gene matches. As DNA, the CDR3 is TGTGCCACCAGCAGAGATTTAGGGGGCAGTTCACCCCTCCACTTT. Translating it yields CATSRDLGGSSPLHF.

The chain combines TRBV7-2 with TRBJ2-7; D possibly corresponds to TRBD2 (6 bases). CDR3 length: 15 amino acids. The V and J ends lost 5 bases and 7 bases respectively, with 21 bases between them. The V gene's germline CDR1 is SGHTA and CDR2 FQGNSA. The CDR3 region is CASSPYTGGIGEQYF. The CDR3 DNA sequence: TGTGCCAGCAGCCCATATACCGGCGGGATCGGGGAGCAGTACTTC.

This clone appeared once. This rearrangement joins TRBV28 to TRBJ1-3; D might be TRBD1 (5 bases). Per germline, CDR1 MDHEN and CDR2 SYDVKM. The CDR3 has 15 amino acids. The V end was cut by 3 bases, the J end by 6 bases, with 15 bases between. CDR3 DNA sequence: TGTGCCAGCAGTTTTCGCTCAGGGCGGTCAAACACCATATATTTT. Translation gives CASSFRSGRSNTIYF.

The V call is TRBV5-4, the J call TRBJ1-4; D is unresolved. V gave up 1 base and J gave up 6 bases, with 7 bases separating them. The CDR3 has 13 amino acids. Germline V gene data show CDR1 as SGHNT and CDR2 as YYREEE (reference sequence). The DNA for the CDR3 is TGTGCCAGCAGCTTGTGGGGAGATGAAAAACTGTTTTTT. Its protein product is CASSLWGDEKLFF.

The chain joins TRBV21-1 to TRBJ2-7; TRBD2, the table's D call, was not compared with the DNA. TRBV21-1 counts as a pseudogene. The CDR3 loop spans 14 amino acids. The CDR3 nucleotides read TGTGCCAGCAGCTCCGTTGTGGAGTCCTACGAGCAGTACGTC. Its translation is CASSSVVESYEQYV.

The chain uses TRBV5-5 and TRBJ1-2, with TRBD1 matching over 8 bases. This CDR3 comprises 13 residues. Trimming cost V 10 bases and J 4 bases; bases outside gene matches: 9. Germline-derived CDR1 and CDR2 are SGHKS and YYEKEE (reference sequence). The CDR3 DNA sequence: TGTGCCTCCTCCTTGGACAGGGTCTATGGCTACACCTTC. Translation gives CASSLDRVYGYTF.

This clone was seen a handful of times. The V call is TRBV6-2 or TRBV6-3, the J call TRBJ2-1; 9 positions agree with TRBD1. The CDR3 length is 15 residues. J was trimmed by 4 bases and V by 5 bases; bases with no gene match: 6. Germline CDR1 reads MNHEY; CDR2 reads SVGEGT. The CDR3 here is CASSVTGGGYNEQFF. DNA of the CDR3: TGTGCCAGCAGTGTGACAGGGGGGGGGTACAATGAGCAGTTCTTC.

The J gene is TRBJ2-1, the V gene TRBV27, with 9 bases identical to TRBD2. This CDR3 comprises 15 residues. The J segment lost 5 bases and the V segment lost 6 bases, leaving 8 bases of the junction unmatched. CDR1 is MNHEY and CDR2 is SMNVEV in the germline V gene (reference sequence). CDR3 bases: TGTGCCAGCAGGACCGGGACTAGCAGCAACAATGAGCAGTTCTTC. This gives the protein CASRTGTSSNNEQFF.

The chain links TRBV27 to TRBJ1-5; a weak D match, TRBD1 (6 bases). CDR1 is MNHEY, CDR2 SMNVEV, per germline (reference sequence). Trimming removed 4 bases at V and 7 bases at J, with 11 bases between. The CDR3 runs to 13 residues. The CDR3 is CASSWGLVQPQHF. As DNA, the CDR3 is TGTGCCAGCAGTTGGGGGCTCGTGCAGCCCCAGCATTTT.